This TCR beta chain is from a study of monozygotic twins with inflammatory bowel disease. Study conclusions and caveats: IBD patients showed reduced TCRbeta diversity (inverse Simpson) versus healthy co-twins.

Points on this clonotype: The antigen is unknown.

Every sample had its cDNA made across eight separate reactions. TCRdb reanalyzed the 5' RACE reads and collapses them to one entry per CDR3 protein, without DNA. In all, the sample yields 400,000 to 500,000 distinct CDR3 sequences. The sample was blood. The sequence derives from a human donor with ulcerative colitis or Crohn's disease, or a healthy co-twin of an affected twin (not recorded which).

CDR3 sequence: CASSFSGDYGYTF. The V call is TRBV7-9, the J call TRBJ1-2; TCRdb reports TRBD1, a call that lacks DNA to check it against. CDR3 size: 13 residues. The germline V gene encodes CDR1 SEHNR and CDR2 FQNEAQ (reference sequence).